This TCR beta chain comes out of a study of graft-versus-host responses after intestinal transplantation (dated by TCRdb to the early 2020s). Concerning the study at large: The transplants that recipients received were multivisceral, liver-intestinal, or isolated intestinal. All recipients received anti-thymocyte globulin induction followed by maintenance tacrolimus and steroids for around three years. Bulk TCR-beta CDR3 sequencing was used to track graft-versus-host and host-versus-graft alloreactive T cell clones in the graft, circulation and bone marrow after intestinal transplantation. To identify alloreactive clones, pre-transplant mixed lymphocyte reaction products were sequenced and then compared with unstimulated pre-transplant donor and recipient T cells. The cohort enrolled about two dozen intestinal transplant recipients, one of whom was a retransplant, and a few patients without pretransplant specimens were excluded. Donor T cell macrochimerism was defined as a peak of at least 4% donor T cells among recipient peripheral blood mononuclear cells. Instead of going to the commercial service, samples from a few later patients were sequenced in-house on an Illumina MiSeq and processed with MiXCR. The paper's findings and limits, for the study overall: GvH clones were found in recipient bone marrow, and some of the GvH clones appeared earlier in ileal mucosa or blood, which is consistent with an intestinal mucosal origin. Early after transplant, peak levels of circulating GvH clones were found to be associated with declines in HvG clones. In patients with donor T cell macrochimerism, the allografts had high GvH to HvG T cell clonal ratios. The relatively low number and heterogeneity of intestinal transplant patients limited the conclusions.

Library generation was performed with the immunoSEQ multiplex PCR assay. High-throughput TCR-beta CDR3 sequencing of genomic DNA from most patients was performed by Adaptive Biotechnologies. Turning to the authors' computational methods: TCR sequencing data for around 19 patients were retrieved from Adaptive's ImmunoSEQ software; a few other patients were processed with MiXCR and VDJtools. CDR3 nucleotide sequences shared by donor and recipient were removed because the origin of these sequences could not be assigned. At least 2-fold expansion over unstimulated cells and a minimum CFSE-low frequency of 0.002% (template counts) or 0.001% (read counts) were required for clones to be classified as alloreactive. A clone was considered mappable if detected in the sequenced pre-transplant spleen, lymph node, or MLR CFSE-low populations of the donor or recipient. Cumulative frequency of alloreactive clones was calculated as a percentage of all sequences weighted by copy number. TCRdb provides this immuneACCESS table in a form limited to in-frame rearrangements. Some clones are lacking; in checked studies, under half of them reflect an unresolved V gene, and why the rest are absent is not known. V and J calls plus clone size are reproduced from that table; the DNA served to infer D and trimming. Within this sample are 35,000 to 40,000 clones, with roughly 87% of them counted one time only. The top ten hold 3.5% of the sample.

In the first month after transplant, blood samples were collected up to 4 times, and after that at least monthly when available. About this clone itself: It lacks a known antigen. Base qualities are missing; no much larger clone stands one base away. Other DNA sequences from this sample encode an identical CDR3 as well.

Counted from cysteine to phenylalanine, this CDR3 has 13 amino acids. Only the CDR3 part of the read is kept: 39 bases, read in frame from the first base. As encoded in the germline V gene, CDR1 is MDHEN while CDR2 is SYDVKM. The germline V and J ends show losses of 4 bases and 9 bases respectively, and no gene match explains 9 bases of the junction. The chain is encoded by TRBV28 joined to TRBJ2-7, and 7 bases in between align with TRBD1. The sample in question was PBMCs, obtained more than 950 days after transplant. The TCR sequence derives from a human patient who received an intestinal transplant, so some T cells may come from the graft donor. DNA sequence: TGTGCCAGCAGTTCGGGACAGAAAAACGGGCAGTACTTC. Its coded protein is CASSSGQKNGQYF.